Listed below are T cell receptor beta chains from one sample, sequenced in a study of blood T cell repertoires in COVID-19. Libraries were prepared by immunoSEQ multiplex PCR; TCRdb keeps only in-frame clonotypes and omits some of them. The table shows around 86,000 clones, with roughly 84% occurring only once. Material for sequencing was peripheral blood. Receptors originate from a human donor in a cohort sampled during active COVID-19. The CDR3 runs from the conserved cysteine through the conserved F or W. The D gene is left open where the match is weak. Clone size, where shown, is once, few, many, or a class for clones that have expanded.

TRBJ1-6	once	TRBV5-6	TRBD1	TGTGCCAGCAGCTACGAAGGGGGCGCACAATCACCCCTCCACTTT	CASSYEGGAQSPLHF
TRBJ2-5	NA	TRBV5-6	NA	TGTGCCAGCAGCCAGGGGCCCCGTGAGACCCAGTACTTC	CASSQGPRETQYF
TRBJ1-5	NA	TRBV5-8	NA	TGTGCCAGCAGCTTCGGGAGCAATCAGCCCCAGCATTTT	CASSFGSNQPQHF
TRBJ1-1	NA	TRBV5-1	TRBD1	TGCGCCAGCAGCTTACAGGGGGCGAGTACCACTGAAGCTTTCTTT	CASSLQGASTTEAFF
TRBJ2-3	NA	TRBV6-5	TRBD1	TGTGCCAGCAGTAGTCCCGGGACAGGGGCAGATACGCAGTATTTT	CASSSPGTGADTQYF
TRBJ1-5	NA	TRBV5-8	TRBD1	TGTGCCAGCAGCTTGTCAGGGGGCGCGGTAAATCAGCCCCAGCATTTT	CASSLSGGAVNQPQHF
TRBJ1-4	NA	TRBV28	NA	TGTGCCAGCAGTTATACAGGGGAAAAACTGTTTTTT	CASSYTGEKLFF
TRBJ2-5	NA	TRBV28	TRBD1	TGTGCCAGCAGTTTAGGGACAGTGGGCCAAGAGACCCAGTACTTC	CASSLGTVGQETQYF
TRBJ2-1	NA	TRBV5-4	TRBD2	TGTGCCAGCAGCTTGAGTCGGGGGGGTGAGCAGTTCTTC	CASSLSRGGEQFF
TRBJ2-2	NA	TRBV2	NA	TGTGCCAGCAGTGAAGCGGGCAGGGTGGGGGAGCTGTTTTTT	CASSEAGRVGELFF
TRBJ2-3	NA	TRBV7-2	NA	TGTGCCAGCAGCCTGGGACTCCTAGATACGCAGTATTTT	CASSLGLLDTQYF
TRBJ2-3	NA	TRBV24-1	TRBD1	TGTGCCACCAGTGATACTCGACAGGGGGGAGATACGCAGTATTTT	CATSDTRQGGDTQYF
TRBJ1-1	NA	TRBV28	TRBD1	TGTGCCAGCAGTCCACAGGGGACCATGAACACTGAAGCTTTCTTT	CASSPQGTMNTEAFF
TRBJ2-3	NA	TRBV7-2	TRBD2	TGTGCCAGCAGCTTAGTTAGCGGGGGGGCATCAGATACGCAGTATTTT	CASSLVSGGASDTQYF
TRBJ2-1	NA	TRBV13	NA	TGTGCCAGCAGCTTAGTAGGGGAAGGGTCCTACAATGAGCAGTTCTTC	CASSLVGEGSYNEQFF
TRBJ2-6	NA	TRBV6-5	NA	TGTGCCAGCACCCAAGGGGGTGAAGGGGCCAACGTCCTGACTTTC	CASTQGGEGANVLTF
TRBJ2-2	NA	TRBV4-1	TRBD1	TGCGCCAGCAGCCGAGGGACAGTGGGTAACACCGGGGAGCTGTTTTTT	CASSRGTVGNTGELFF
TRBJ2-7	NA	TRBV7-8	NA	TGTGCCAGCAGCTTAGATTTCAGCTACGAGCAGTACTTC	CASSLDFSYEQYF
TRBJ1-3	NA	TRBV18	NA	TGTGCCAGCTATCAGGGAACTGGAAACACCATATATTTT	CASYQGTGNTIYF
TRBJ2-1	NA	TRBV5-1	NA	TGCGCCAGCAGCGAACAGGGTGGTACCTACAATGAGCAGTTCTTC	CASSEQGGTYNEQFF
TRBJ2-6	once	TRBV4-1	NA	TGCGCCAGCAGCCAAGTGCAGGTTTTGGGTGGGGCCAACGTCCTGACTTTC	CASSQVQVLGGANVLTF
TRBJ1-4	NA	TRBV24-1	TRBD1	TGTGCCACCAGTGACGGACAGGGGGGTACTAATGAAAAACTGTTTTTT	CATSDGQGGTNEKLFF
TRBJ2-2	NA	TRBV7-2	NA	TGTGCCAGCAGCTTGAGACAGTCCACCGGGGAGCTGTTTTTT	CASSLRQSTGELFF